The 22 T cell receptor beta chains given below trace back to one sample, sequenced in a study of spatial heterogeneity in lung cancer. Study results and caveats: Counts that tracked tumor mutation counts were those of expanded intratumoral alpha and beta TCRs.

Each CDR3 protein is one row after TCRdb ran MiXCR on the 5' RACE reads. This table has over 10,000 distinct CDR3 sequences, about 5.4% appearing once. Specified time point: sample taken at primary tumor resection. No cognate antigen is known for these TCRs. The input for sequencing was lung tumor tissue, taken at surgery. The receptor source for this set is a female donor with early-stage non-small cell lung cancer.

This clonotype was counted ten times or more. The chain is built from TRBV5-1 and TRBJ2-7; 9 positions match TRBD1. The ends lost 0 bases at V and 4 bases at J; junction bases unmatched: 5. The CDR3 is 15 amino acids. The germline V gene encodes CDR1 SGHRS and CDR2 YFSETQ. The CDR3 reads CASSLGGTGKYEQYF. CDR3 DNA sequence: TGCGCCAGCAGCTTGGGGGGGACAGGGAAATACGAGCAGTACTTC.

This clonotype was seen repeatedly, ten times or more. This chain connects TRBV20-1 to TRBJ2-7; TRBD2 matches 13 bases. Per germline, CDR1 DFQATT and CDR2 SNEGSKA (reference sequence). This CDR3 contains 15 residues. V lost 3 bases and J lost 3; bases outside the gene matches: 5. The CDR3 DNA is TGCAGTGCTAGGTCCGGGACTAGCGGGGTCTACGAGCAGTACTTC. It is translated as CSARSGTSGVYEQYF.

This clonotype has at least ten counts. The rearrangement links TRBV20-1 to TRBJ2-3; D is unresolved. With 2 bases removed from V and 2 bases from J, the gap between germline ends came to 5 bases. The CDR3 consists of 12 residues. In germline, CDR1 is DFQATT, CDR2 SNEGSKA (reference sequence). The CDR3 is CSARQFTDTQYF. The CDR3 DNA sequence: TGCAGTGCTAGACAGTTCACAGATACGCAGTATTTT.

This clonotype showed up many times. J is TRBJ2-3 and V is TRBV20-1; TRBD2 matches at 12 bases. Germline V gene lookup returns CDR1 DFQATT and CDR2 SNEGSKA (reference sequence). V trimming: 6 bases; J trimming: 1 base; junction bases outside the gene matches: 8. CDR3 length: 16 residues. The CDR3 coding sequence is TGCAGTGCCCTGGGACGACTAGCGGGGGGCACAGATACGCAGTATTTT. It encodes CSALGRLAGGTDTQYF.

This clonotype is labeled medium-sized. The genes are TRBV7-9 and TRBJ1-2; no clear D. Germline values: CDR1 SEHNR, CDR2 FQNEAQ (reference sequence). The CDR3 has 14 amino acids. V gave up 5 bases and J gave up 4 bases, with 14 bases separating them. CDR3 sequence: CASSPLILSYGYTF. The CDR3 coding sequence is TGTGCCAGCAGCCCCCTAATCCTCTCCTATGGCTACACCTTC.

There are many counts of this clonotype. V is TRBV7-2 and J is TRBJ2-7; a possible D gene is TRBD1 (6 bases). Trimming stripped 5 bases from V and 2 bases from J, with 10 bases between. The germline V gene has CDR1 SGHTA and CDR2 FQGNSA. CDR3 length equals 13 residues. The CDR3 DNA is TGTGCCAGCAGCCCCCGGACAGCCTACGAGCAGTACTTC. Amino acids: CASSPRTAYEQYF.

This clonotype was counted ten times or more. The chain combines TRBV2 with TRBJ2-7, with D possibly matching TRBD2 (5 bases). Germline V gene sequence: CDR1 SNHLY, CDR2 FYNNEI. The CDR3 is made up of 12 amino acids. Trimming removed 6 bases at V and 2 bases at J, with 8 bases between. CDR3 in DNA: TGTGCCAGCAGGAGGGTTACCTACGAGCAGTACTTC. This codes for CASRRVTYEQYF.

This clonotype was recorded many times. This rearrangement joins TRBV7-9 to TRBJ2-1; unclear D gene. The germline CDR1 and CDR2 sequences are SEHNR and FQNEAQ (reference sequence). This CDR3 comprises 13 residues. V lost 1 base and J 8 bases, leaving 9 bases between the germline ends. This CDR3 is CASSLVSSHEQFF. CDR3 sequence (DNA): TGTGCCAGCAGCTTAGTGTCCTCGCATGAGCAGTTCTTC.

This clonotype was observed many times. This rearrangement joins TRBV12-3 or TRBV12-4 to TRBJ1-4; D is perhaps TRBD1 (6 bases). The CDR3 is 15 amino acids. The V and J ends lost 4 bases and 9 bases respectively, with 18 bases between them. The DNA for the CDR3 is TGTGCCAGCAGTTCATCCAGGGGCGTCGGGAAAAAACTGTTTTTT. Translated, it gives CASSSSRGVGKKLFF.

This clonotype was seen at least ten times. The CDR3 sequence: CASRVIGGMNYGYTF. The CDR3 DNA sequence: TGTGCCAGCAGGGTTATTGGGGGGATGAACTATGGCTACACCTTC. This rearrangement joins TRBV6-1 to TRBJ1-2, with D possibly matching TRBD1 (5 bases). The CDR3 consists of 15 residues. V was trimmed by 6 bases and J by 2 bases, leaving 16 bases between them. Germline CDR1 MNHNS, CDR2 SASEGT.

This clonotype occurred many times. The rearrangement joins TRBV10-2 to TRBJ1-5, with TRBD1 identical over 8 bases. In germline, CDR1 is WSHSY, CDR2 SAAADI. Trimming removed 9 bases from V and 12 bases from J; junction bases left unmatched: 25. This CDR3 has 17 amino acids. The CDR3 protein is CASGPWGTGSGGSHQHF. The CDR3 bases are TGCGCCAGTGGGCCGTGGGGGACAGGCTCCGGAGGGAGTCACCAGCATTTT.

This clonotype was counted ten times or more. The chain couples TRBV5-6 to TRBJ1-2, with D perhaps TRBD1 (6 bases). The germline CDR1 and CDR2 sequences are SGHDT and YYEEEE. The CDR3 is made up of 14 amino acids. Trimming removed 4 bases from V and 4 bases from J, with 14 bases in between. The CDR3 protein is CASSTGRLFYGYTF. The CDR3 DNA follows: TGTGCCAGCAGCACAGGGCGCCTTTTCTATGGCTACACCTTC.

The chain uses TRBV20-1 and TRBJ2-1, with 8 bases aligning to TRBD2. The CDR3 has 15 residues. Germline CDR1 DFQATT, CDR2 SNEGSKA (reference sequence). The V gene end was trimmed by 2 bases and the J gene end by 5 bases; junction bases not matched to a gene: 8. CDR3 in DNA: TGCAGTGCTAGACCTGGGACTAGTGTGAACAATGAGCAGTTCTTC. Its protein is CSARPGTSVNNEQFF.

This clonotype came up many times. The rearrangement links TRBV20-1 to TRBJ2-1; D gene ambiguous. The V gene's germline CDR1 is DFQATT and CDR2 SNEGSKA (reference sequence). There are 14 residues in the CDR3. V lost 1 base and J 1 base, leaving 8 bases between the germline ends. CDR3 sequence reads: CSARVIESYNEQFF. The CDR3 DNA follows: TGCAGTGCTAGAGTCATTGAGTCCTACAATGAGCAGTTCTTC.

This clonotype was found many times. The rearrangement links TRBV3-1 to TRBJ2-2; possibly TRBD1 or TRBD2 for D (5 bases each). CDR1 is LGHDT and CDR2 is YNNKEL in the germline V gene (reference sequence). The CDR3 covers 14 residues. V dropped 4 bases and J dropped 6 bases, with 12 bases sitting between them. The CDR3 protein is CASSRLGTPGELFF. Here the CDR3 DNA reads TGTGCCAGCAGCCGGCTAGGGACCCCCGGGGAGCTGTTTTTT.

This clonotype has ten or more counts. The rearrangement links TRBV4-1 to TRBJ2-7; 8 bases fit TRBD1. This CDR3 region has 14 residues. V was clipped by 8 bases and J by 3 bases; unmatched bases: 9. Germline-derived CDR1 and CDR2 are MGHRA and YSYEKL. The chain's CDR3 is CASARDRGIYEQYF. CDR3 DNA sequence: TGCGCCAGCGCCCGTGACAGGGGAATCTACGAGCAGTACTTC.

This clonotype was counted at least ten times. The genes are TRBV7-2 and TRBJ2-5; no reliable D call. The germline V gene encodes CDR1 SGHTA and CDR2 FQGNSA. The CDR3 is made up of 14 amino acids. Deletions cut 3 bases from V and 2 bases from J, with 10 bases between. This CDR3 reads CASSFGSGQETQYF. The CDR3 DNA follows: TGTGCCAGCAGCTTTGGGTCGGGTCAAGAGACCCAGTACTTC.

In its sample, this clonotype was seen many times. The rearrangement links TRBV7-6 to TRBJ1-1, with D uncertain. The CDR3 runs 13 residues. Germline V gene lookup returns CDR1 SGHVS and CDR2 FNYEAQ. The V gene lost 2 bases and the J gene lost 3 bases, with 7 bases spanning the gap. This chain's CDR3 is CASSLSGHTEAFF. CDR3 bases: TGTGCCAGCAGCTTATCGGGCCACACTGAAGCTTTCTTT.

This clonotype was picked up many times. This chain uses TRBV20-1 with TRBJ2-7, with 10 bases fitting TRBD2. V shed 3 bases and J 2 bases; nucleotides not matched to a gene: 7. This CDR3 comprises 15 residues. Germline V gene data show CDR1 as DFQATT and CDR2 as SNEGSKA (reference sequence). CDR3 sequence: CSASPRAGGPYEQYF. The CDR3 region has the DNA TGCAGTGCTAGCCCCCGAGCGGGGGGGCCCTACGAGCAGTACTTC.

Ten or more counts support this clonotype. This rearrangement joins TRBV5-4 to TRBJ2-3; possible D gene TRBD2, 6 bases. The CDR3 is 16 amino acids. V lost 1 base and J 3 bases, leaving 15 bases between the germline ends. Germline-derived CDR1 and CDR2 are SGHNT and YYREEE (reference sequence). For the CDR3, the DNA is TGTGCCAGCAGCTTGCTAGGCGGGGTGAGGACAGATACGCAGTATTTT. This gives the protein CASSLLGGVRTDTQYF.

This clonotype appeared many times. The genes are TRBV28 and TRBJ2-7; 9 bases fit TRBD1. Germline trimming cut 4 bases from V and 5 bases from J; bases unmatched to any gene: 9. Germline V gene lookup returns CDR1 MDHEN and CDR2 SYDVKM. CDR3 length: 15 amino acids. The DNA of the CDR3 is TGTGCCAGCAGTTCCTTAGGGACAGGGATCCACGAGCAGTACTTC. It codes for CASSSLGTGIHEQYF.

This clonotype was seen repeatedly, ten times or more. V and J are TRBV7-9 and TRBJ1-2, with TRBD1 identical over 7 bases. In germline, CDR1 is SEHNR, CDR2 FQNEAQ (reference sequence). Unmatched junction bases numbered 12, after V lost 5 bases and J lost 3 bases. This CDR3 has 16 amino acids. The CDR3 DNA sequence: TGTGCCAGCAGCCTCGCAGGGGGTGGAGGGTACTATGGCTACACCTTC. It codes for CASSLAGGGGYYGYTF.